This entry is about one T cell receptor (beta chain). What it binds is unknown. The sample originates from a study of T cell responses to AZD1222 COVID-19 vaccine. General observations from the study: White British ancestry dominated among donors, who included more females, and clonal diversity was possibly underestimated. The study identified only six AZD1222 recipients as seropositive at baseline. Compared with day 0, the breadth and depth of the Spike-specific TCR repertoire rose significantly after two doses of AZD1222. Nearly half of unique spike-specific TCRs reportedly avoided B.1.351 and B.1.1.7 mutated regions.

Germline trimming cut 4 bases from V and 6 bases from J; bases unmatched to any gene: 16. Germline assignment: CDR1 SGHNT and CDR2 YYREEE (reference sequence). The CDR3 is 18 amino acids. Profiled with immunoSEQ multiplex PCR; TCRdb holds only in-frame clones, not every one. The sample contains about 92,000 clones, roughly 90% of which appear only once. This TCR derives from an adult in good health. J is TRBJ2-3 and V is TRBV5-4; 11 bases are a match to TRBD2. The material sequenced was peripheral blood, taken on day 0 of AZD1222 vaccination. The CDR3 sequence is CASSAGGGTSGVVDTQYF. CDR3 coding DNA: TGTGCCAGCAGCGCAGGCGGAGGGACTAGCGGTGTGGTCGATACGCAGTATTTT.